This T cell receptor (beta chain) was documented in a study of T cell responses to AZD1222 COVID-19 vaccine (dated by TCRdb to the early 2020s). Study-level background: TCR sequencing covered fewer than 250 trial participants: 200 to 210 given two doses of AZD1222 and 26 given two doses of MenACWY control vaccine. Enrollment into the trials was organized by age into subgroups of 18-55, 56-69 and 70-plus years, and those subgroups contained 148, 28 and 57 TCR-sequenced participants, respectively.

From cysteine to phenylalanine, the CDR3 is 13 amino acids long. Here the CDR3 DNA is all that survives: 39 bases in frame from base 1. Between the V and J ends, shortened by 6 bases and 0 bases respectively, the junction contains 6 bases. CDR1 MDHEN and CDR2 SYDVKM are derived from the germline V gene. Comment on this clone: The target of this receptor is not known. No much larger clonotype is one base removed from it; base qualities were not supplied.

The CDR3 regions of human TCRbeta chains were subjected to immunosequencing. Per the source publication's procedure: Repertoire TCRs were checked for matches against a reference library of SARS-CoV-2-specific TCRs that had been generated using the MIRA antigen-specificity platform. Breadth meant the fraction of unique TCRs that were SARS-CoV-2-associated, whereas depth meant the fraction of total T cells that were SARS-CoV-2-associated. Using the MIRA data, every spike-specific TCR was mapped to the spike region that the TCR reacted to and assigned to either a CD4 or a CD8 class. Log10-transformed breadth and depth values were compared by one-way ANOVA with Sidak's multiple comparisons tests. Here the immuneACCESS table is served through TCRdb, limited to in-frame sequences with V and J called. Missing clones are a known gap in these copies; in checked studies unresolved V genes cover under half, and the rest lacks a known reason. V and J calls and clone size come straight from that table; D and trimming were deduced from the DNA. A total of around 150,000 clones appear in this sample, 92% of them only once. Of the sample, over 4% is held by the ten largest clones.

Explained via the paper, the time point label denotes: about 28 days (+/-7) after the second vaccine dose. AZD1222 recipients whose second dose came at about 4 weeks and those whose second dose came at about 12 weeks were combined into one group, since spike-specific TCR depth and breadth did not differ between the two schedules. Vaccinee samples came from UK trials COV001 and COV002, including a single-blind randomized controlled phase 2/3 trial of AZD1222 (ChAdOx1 nCoV-19) in healthy adults. Trial participant PBMC samples were collected at day 0 and day 28 after the second dose for TCRbeta chain sequencing. Here is what the overall study found, with its caveats: Spike-specific TCR breadth and depth rose significantly after two AZD1222 doses compared with day 0 and with MenACWY recipients. Most participants were white British and females outnumbered males, and the authors suggested that clonal diversity may have been underestimated. Conclusions about previously exposed vaccinees were limited because only six or seven AZD1222 recipients were SARS-CoV-2 seropositive at baseline. The 56-69-year group was small, and its depth increase did not reach significance, likely because of low power. Because no day 14 peak-response samples were available, repertoires were characterized only after the peak T cell response. The whole spike protein was spanned by vaccine-associated CD4 TCRs, and dominant responses were seen in regions 160-218 and 743-854. Reportedly, close to half of the unique spike-specific TCRs recognized epitopes lying outside the regions that are mutated in the B.1.351 and B.1.1.7 variants.

This chain joins TRBV28 to TRBJ2-1; the D segment cannot be called with confidence. The receptor's source is an adult who received the AZD1222 COVID-19 vaccine. The sequencing used peripheral blood, collected 28 days after the second AZD1222 dose. The CDR3 loop reads CASRGSSYNEQFF. The base sequence is TGTGCCAGCAGGGGAAGCTCCTACAATGAGCAGTTCTTC.